Listed below are T cell receptor beta chains from one sample, sequenced in a study of cytomegalovirus exposure and HLA in healthy donors. Method: immunoSEQ multiplex PCR; TCRdb's copy keeps in-frame clones and lacks some. The sample lists roughly 100,000 clones, 79% occurring once. Sequencing was carried out using PBMCs. Source of these receptors: a male donor in good health and CMV-seropositive. Each CDR3 is given with its conserved first and last residue. The D gene is left open where the match is weak. For some rows the clone size is stated as once, few or many, or as a class when expanded; others skip it.

v_call	j_call	clone_size	d_call	cdr3_aa	cdr3_nt
TRBV29-1	TRBJ2-4	NA	NA	CSARDRSGVYF	TGCAGCGCCCGAGACAGGAGCGGGGTGTACTTC
TRBV7-9	TRBJ1-2	NA	NA	CSSSLAEGPSYGYTF	TGTTCCAGCAGCTTAGCAGAGGGCCCCTCATATGGCTACACCTTC
TRBV4-3	TRBJ2-7	few	NA	CASSQDRGYEQYF	TGCGCCAGCAGCCAAGATCGGGGGTACGAGCAGTACTTC
TRBV14	TRBJ2-6	NA	NA	CASSQFKGPSGANVLTF	TGTGCCAGCAGCCAATTCAAGGGGCCCTCTGGGGCCAACGTCCTGACTTTC
TRBV7-8	TRBJ2-2	many	NA	CASSFRTLGTGELFF	TGTGCCAGCAGCTTTCGGACTCTCGGGACCGGGGAGCTGTTTTTT
TRBV30	TRBJ1-4	few	NA	CAWSVRVVSEKLFF	TGTGCCTGGAGTGTACGTGTTGTTAGTGAAAAACTGTTTTTT
TRBV30	TRBJ2-3	NA	NA	CALPLAGRDTQYF	TGTGCCTTACCTCTTGCGGGGAGAGATACGCAGTATTTT
TRBV30	TRBJ2-5	NA	TRBD2	CAWSVGLAGAETQYF	TGTGCCTGGAGTGTGGGACTAGCGGGGGCGGAGACCCAGTACTTC
TRBV2	TRBJ1-1	NA	NA	CASSLAVITEAFF	TGTGCCAGCAGTCTGGCGGTGATTACTGAAGCTTTCTTT
TRBV6-5	TRBJ2-2	NA	TRBD2	CASSYSLRGSGELFF	TGTGCCAGCAGTTACTCGTTGCGGGGGTCCGGGGAGCTGTTTTTT
TRBV30	TRBJ2-7	NA	NA	CAWRGQFYEQYF	TGTGCCTGGAGGGGACAATTCTACGAGCAGTACTTC
TRBV5-4	TRBJ2-5	few	TRBD1	CASSGGQGKETQYF	TGTGCCAGCAGCGGGGGACAGGGGAAAGAGACCCAGTACTTC
TRBV5-1	TRBJ1-2	NA	NA	CASSRLTANYGYTF	TGCGCCAGCAGCCGTCTGACAGCCAACTATGGCTACACCTTC
TRBV7-2	TRBJ1-6	NA	NA	CASSLQGLNSPLHF	TGTGCCAGCAGCTTACAGGGGTTGAATTCACCCCTCCACTTT
TRBV7-2	TRBJ1-5	NA	NA	CASSQHTGKLGQPQHF	TGTGCCAGCAGCCAACACACAGGGAAGTTAGGTCAGCCCCAGCATTTT
TRBV5-5	TRBJ2-5	NA	NA	CASSSTSGTWTQYF	TGTGCCAGCAGCTCAACCTCGGGGACATGGACCCAGTACTTC
TRBV7-9	TRBJ1-2	NA	NA	CASSLGDGYTF	TGTGCCAGCAGCTTAGGAGATGGCTACACCTTC
TRBV30	TRBJ1-1	NA	TRBD1	CAWSGQANTEAFF	TGTGCCTGGTCGGGACAGGCGAACACTGAAGCTTTCTTT
TRBV9	TRBJ2-5	NA	NA	CASSAQGGGLGETQYF	TGTGCCAGCAGCGCCCAGGGAGGGGGGCTAGGAGAGACCCAGTACTTC
TRBV7-8	TRBJ2-5	NA	TRBD2	CASSFGQGGSQETQYF	TGTGCCAGCAGCTTCGGGCAGGGAGGGTCCCAAGAGACCCAGTACTTC
TRBV2	TRBJ1-4	NA	NA	CASSENAGATNEKLFF	TGTGCCAGCAGTGAAAACGCAGGGGCAACTAATGAAAAACTGTTTTTT
TRBV6-5	TRBJ2-1	NA	NA	CASSTFTDRHNEQFF	TGTGCCAGCAGTACTTTCACGGACAGACACAATGAGCAGTTCTTC
TRBV2	TRBJ2-5	NA	TRBD2	CASSEGLASGDQETQYF	TGTGCCAGCAGTGAAGGCTTGGCTAGCGGGGACCAAGAGACCCAGTACTTC
TRBV5-1	TRBJ1-1	few	NA	CASSLGGGDTEAFF	TGCGCCAGCAGCTTGGGGGGAGGGGACACTGAAGCTTTCTTT
TRBV7-8	TRBJ1-5	NA	NA	CASTQGFNQPQHF	TGTGCCAGCACCCAGGGATTCAATCAGCCCCAGCATTTT
TRBV15	TRBJ1-6	NA	NA	CATNRLSSYNSPLHF	TGTGCCACCAACCGTCTAAGCTCCTATAATTCACCCCTCCACTTT
TRBV7-9	TRBJ2-3	NA	TRBD1	CASSLAGQSTDTQYF	TGTGCCAGCAGCTTAGCGGGACAGAGCACAGATACGCAGTATTTT
TRBV5-4	TRBJ2-1	NA	TRBD2	CASSPQRGAGDEQFF	TGTGCCAGCAGCCCCCAGCGGGGGGCCGGGGATGAGCAGTTCTTC
TRBV29-1	TRBJ1-1	NA	TRBD1	CQGGFDTEAFF	TGCCAGGGGGGCTTCGACACTGAAGCTTTCTTT
TRBV9	TRBJ2-6	NA	NA	CASSGGESERLISGANVLTF	TGTGCCAGCAGCGGAGGTGAAAGCGAACGTCTAATATCTGGGGCCAACGTCCTGACTTTC
TRBV27	TRBJ1-6	once	TRBD1	CASSLSRGDNSPLHF	TGTGCCAGCAGTTTATCCAGGGGGGATAATTCACCCCTCCACTTT
TRBV25-1	TRBJ2-7	NA	TRBD1	CASSPSAHRGRMYEQYF	TGTGCCAGCAGTCCCTCAGCCCACAGGGGGCGCATGTACGAGCAGTACTTC
TRBV6-1	TRBJ1-5	NA	NA	CASSETGLGPQHF	TGTGCCAGCAGTGAAACAGGCCTTGGTCCCCAGCATTTT
TRBV5-6	TRBJ1-1	few	NA	CASSLASEKAFF	TGTGCCAGCAGCTTGGCGTCCGAGAAAGCTTTCTTT
TRBV1	TRBJ2-3	few	NA	CTSSQALAGARQYF	TGCACCAGCAGCCAAGCTCTAGCGGGGGCCCGGCAGTATTTT
TRBV7-9	TRBJ1-4	NA	NA	CASSLEGAGVEKLFF	TGTGCCAGCAGCTTAGAAGGGGCAGGTGTTGAAAAACTGTTTTTT
TRBV15	TRBJ1-5	NA	NA	CATSRETRSYSNQPQHF	TGTGCCACCAGCAGAGAAACGAGAAGTTATAGCAATCAGCCCCAGCATTTT
TRBV5-6	TRBJ1-1	NA	TRBD1	CASSPQGVNMNTEAFF	TGTGCCAGCAGCCCCCAGGGGGTCAACATGAACACTGAAGCTTTCTTT
TRBV7-2	TRBJ1-1	NA	NA	CASSLMSVVVNTEAFF	TGTGCCAGCAGCTTAATGAGTGTGGTTGTGAACACTGAAGCTTTCTTT
TRBV7-9	TRBJ2-1	NA	TRBD2	CASSVTSGVYNEQFF	TGTGCCAGCAGCGTCACTAGCGGGGTTTACAATGAGCAGTTCTTC
TRBV2	TRBJ1-1	NA	NA	CASSEDGGTEAFF	TGTGCCAGCAGTGAAGACGGGGGGACTGAAGCTTTCTTT
TRBV9	TRBJ1-2	NA	TRBD1	CASSAGQGAYYGYTF	TGTGCCAGCAGCGCCGGACAGGGGGCCTACTATGGCTACACCTTC
TRBV7-9	TRBJ2-1	NA	TRBD2	CASSLMTGGPNEQFF	TGTGCCAGCAGCTTAATGACGGGGGGGCCCAATGAGCAGTTCTTC
TRBV6-5	TRBJ1-2	NA	NA	CATTLGGVYTF	TGTGCCACCACTCTAGGAGGGGTCTACACCTTC
TRBV6-6	TRBJ2-3	NA	NA	CASSSRGGTDTQYF	TGTGCCAGCAGTTCTCGCGGGGGCACAGATACGCAGTATTTT
TRBV9	TRBJ1-2	NA	NA	CASSPTSSEGRWGYGYTF	TGTGCCAGCAGCCCAACTTCCTCGGAGGGCAGGTGGGGCTATGGCTACACCTTC
TRBV4-2	TRBJ1-6	NA	NA	CASRAGDGDGLHF	TGTGCCAGCAGGGCGGGGGATGGGGACGGGCTCCACTTT
TRBV15	TRBJ2-3	NA	TRBD2	CATSRERAGGATDTQYF	TGTGCCACCAGCAGAGAAAGAGCGGGGGGCGCCACAGATACGCAGTATTTT
TRBV19	TRBJ1-1	NA	TRBD1	CASSLGQGSTEAFF	TGTGCCAGTAGTCTTGGACAGGGAAGTACTGAAGCTTTCTTT
TRBV5-4	TRBJ2-7	NA	TRBD2	CASSFAGGNYEQYF	TGTGCCAGCAGCTTTGCGGGGGGGAACTACGAGCAGTACTTC
TRBV20-1	TRBJ1-5	once	NA	CSARVGGAQHF	TGCAGTGCTAGAGTTGGGGGGGCCCAGCATTTT
TRBV4-1	TRBJ2-3	few	NA	CASSQTELVTDTQYF	TGCGCCAGCAGCCAAACAGAGTTGGTAACAGATACGCAGTATTTT
TRBV4-1	TRBJ1-2	NA	TRBD1	CASSQASGTGRHGYTF	TGCGCCAGCAGCCAAGCCTCCGGGACAGGGAGGCATGGCTACACCTTC
TRBV7-2	TRBJ2-1	once	NA	CASRRGMYNEQFF	TGTGCCTCACGTCGGGGGATGTACAATGAGCAGTTCTTC
TRBV30	TRBJ2-7	NA	TRBD1	CAWSAPMTGASYEQYF	TGTGCCTGGAGTGCTCCTATGACAGGGGCTTCCTACGAGCAGTACTTC
TRBV6-5	TRBJ1-2	NA	NA	CASSYPSYGYTF	TGTGCCAGCAGTTACCCGTCCTATGGCTACACCTTC
TRBV6-5	TRBJ2-2	few	TRBD1	CASTTRGRRTGELFF	TGTGCCAGCACCACCAGGGGGCGGCGCACCGGGGAGCTGTTTTTT
TRBV30	TRBJ1-1	NA	NA	CAWTPGGSTNTEAFF	TGTGCCTGGACCCCTGGGGGGAGTACGAACACTGAAGCTTTCTTT
TRBV10-2	TRBJ1-3	NA	NA	CASSLGPGIGNTIYF	TGCGCCAGCTCCCTAGGGCCAGGGATCGGAAACACCATATATTTT
TRBV6-5	TRBJ1-2	NA	NA	CASGQMNYGYTF	TGTGCCAGCGGACAGATGAACTATGGCTACACCTTC